These 9 T cell receptor beta chains came from one sample sequenced in a study of T cell changes during pregnancy in multiple sclerosis (dated by TCRdb to about 2019). The receptor library was made with the immunoSEQ multiplex PCR assay. Held by TCRdb, this immuneACCESS table contains in-frame sequences only and omits some clones. Under half of the omission traces to an unresolved V gene where checked; the cause of the rest is unknown. This sample has just under 45,000 clones in its table, and roughly 92% of those were observed once. Roughly 0.67% of the sample comes from the top ten. Specimen: CD4+ T cells from peripheral blood mononuclear cells, collected in the first trimester of pregnancy. The receptors come from a female donor with multiple sclerosis, enrolled in a pregnancy study.

This clone came up a few times. The chain carries TRBV5-4 and TRBJ2-7, with 10 nucleotides matching TRBD1. In germline, CDR1 is SGHNT, CDR2 YYREEE (reference sequence). The CDR3 spans 15 residues. V lost 3 bases, J lost 3 bases, and 6 bases stayed unmatched. CDR3 sequence (DNA): TGTGCCAGCAGCTCGCAGGGACAGGGGTACTACGAGCAGTACTTC. Encoded protein: CASSSQGQGYYEQYF.

The chain couples TRBV9 to TRBJ2-5; a possible D gene is TRBD1 (5 bases). The CDR3 covers 13 residues. The germline CDR1 and CDR2 sequences are SGDLS and YYNGEE. V lost 3 bases, J lost 4 bases, and 10 bases lay in between. CDR3 nucleotides: TGTGCCAGCAGCGGGACACCCGGAGAGACCCAGTACTTC. Translating gives CASSGTPGETQYF.

The chain links TRBV5-1 to TRBJ1-2, with 7 bases identical to TRBD1. Germline V gene lookup returns CDR1 SGHRS and CDR2 YFSETQ. The J segment lost 2 bases and the V segment lost 0 bases, leaving 7 bases of the junction unmatched. This CDR3 contains 16 residues. The DNA for the CDR3 is TGCGCCAGCAGCTTGGGGGACAGTCACCCAAACTATGGCTACACCTTC. It encodes CASSLGDSHPNYGYTF.

J is TRBJ1-4 and V is TRBV23-1; 9 nucleotides match TRBD1. TRBV23-1 belongs to the ORF category, with a function that is uncertain. V gave up 4 bases and J gave up 6 bases; unmatched junction bases: 21. The CDR3 has 20 amino acids. The CDR3 sequence is CASSPGGTSLRTGVDEKLFF. DNA for the CDR3: TGCGCCAGCAGTCCCGGGGGCACTTCCTTGAGGACAGGGGTAGATGAAAAACTGTTTTTT.

This clone was counted once. V usage is TRBV7-6 and J usage is TRBJ2-2, with no clear D. Germline loops: CDR1 SGHVS, CDR2 FNYEAQ. There are 13 residues in the CDR3. V gave up 5 bases and J gave up 4 bases, with 8 bases separating them. In nucleotides, the CDR3 is TGTGCCAGCAGCCACCGAGTCACCGGGGAGCTGTTTTTT. This encodes CASSHRVTGELFF.

The chain links TRBV7-2 to TRBJ2-3, with TRBD2 matching over 7 bases. The germline CDR1 and CDR2 sequences are SGHTA and FQGNSA. This CDR3 region has 16 residues. V was pared by 3 bases and J by 4 bases, with 10 bases of the junction left unmatched. CDR3 nucleotides: TGTGCCAGCAGCTTTCACTCGGGCGGGAGAGCAGATACGCAGTATTTT. Its translation is CASSFHSGGRADTQYF. Full variable domain (remainder filled in from reference TRBV7-2 and TRBJ2-3): GAGVSQSPSNKVTEKGKDVELRCDPISGHTALYWYRQSLGQGLEFLIYFQGNSAPDKSGLPSDRFSAERTGGSVSTLTIQRTQQEDSAVYLCASSFHSGGRADTQYFGPGTRLTVL.

V gene TRBV7-9 combines with J gene TRBJ2-7, with D possibly TRBD1 on 6 matching bases. Trimming pared 5 bases from V and 9 bases from J, leaving 11 bases between. The length of the CDR3 is 11 residues. Germline V lookup: CDR1 SEHNR, CDR2 FQNEAQ (reference sequence). The chain's CDR3 is CASSQSGVQYF. Here the CDR3 DNA reads TGTGCCAGCAGCCAGTCAGGGGTGCAGTACTTC.

J is TRBJ2-1 and V is TRBV25-1; the D is unclear. The CDR3 sequence is 15 residues long. Germline assignment: CDR1 MGHDK and CDR2 SYGVNS. With 2 bases removed from V and 0 bases from J, the gap between germline ends came to 8 bases. DNA for the CDR3: TGTGCCAGCAGTGAACCTCTAAGCTCCTACAATGAGCAGTTCTTC. Its translation is CASSEPLSSYNEQFF. The variable domain in full, completed from reference TRBV25-1 and TRBJ2-1, reads EADIYQTPRYLVIGTGKKITLECSQTMGHDKMYWYQQDPGMELHLIHYSYGVNSTEKGDLSSESTVSRIRTEHFPLTLESARPSHTSQYLCASSEPLSSYNEQFFGPGTRLTVL.

The genes are TRBV7-9 and TRBJ2-7, with TRBD2 identical over 7 bases. The CDR3 length is 13 residues. Per germline, CDR1 SEHNR and CDR2 FQNEAQ (reference sequence). V lost 7 bases, J lost 7 bases, and 10 bases stayed unmatched. CDR3 sequence: CASTLRPGGEQYF. The CDR3 region has the DNA TGTGCCAGCACCCTGAGGCCGGGGGGTGAGCAGTACTTC.